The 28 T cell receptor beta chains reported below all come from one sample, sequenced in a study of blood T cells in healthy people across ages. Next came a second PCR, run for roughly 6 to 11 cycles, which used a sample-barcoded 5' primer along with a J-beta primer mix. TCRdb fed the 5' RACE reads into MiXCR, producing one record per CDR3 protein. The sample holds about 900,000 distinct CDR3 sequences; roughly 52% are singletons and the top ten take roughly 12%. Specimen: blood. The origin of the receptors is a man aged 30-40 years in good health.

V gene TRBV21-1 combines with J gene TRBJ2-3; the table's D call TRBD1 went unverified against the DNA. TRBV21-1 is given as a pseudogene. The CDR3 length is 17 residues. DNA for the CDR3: TGTGCCAGCAGCAAAAAAGAATACAGGGGACCCACAGATACGCAGTATTTT. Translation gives CASSKKEYRGPTDTQYF.

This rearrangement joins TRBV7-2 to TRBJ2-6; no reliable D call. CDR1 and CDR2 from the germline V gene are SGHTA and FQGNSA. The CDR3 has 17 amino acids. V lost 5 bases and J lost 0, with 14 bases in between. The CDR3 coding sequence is TGTGCCAGCAGCCCGACACACAGCAGCTCTGGGGCCAACGTCCTGACTTTC. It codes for CASSPTHSSSGANVLTF.

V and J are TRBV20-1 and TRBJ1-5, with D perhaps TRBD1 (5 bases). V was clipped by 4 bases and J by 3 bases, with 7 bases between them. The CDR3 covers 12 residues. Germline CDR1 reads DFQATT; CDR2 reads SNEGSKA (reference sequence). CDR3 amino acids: CSATGPNQPQHF. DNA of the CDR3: TGCAGTGCTACAGGGCCCAATCAGCCCCAGCATTTT.

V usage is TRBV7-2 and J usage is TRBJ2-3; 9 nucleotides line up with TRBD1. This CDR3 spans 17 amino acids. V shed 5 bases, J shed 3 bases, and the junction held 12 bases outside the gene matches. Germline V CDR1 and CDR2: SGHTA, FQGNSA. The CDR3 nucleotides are TGTGCCAGCAGCAGACGCCGGGACAGGGTTGGGACAGATACGCAGTATTTT. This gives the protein CASSRRRDRVGTDTQYF.

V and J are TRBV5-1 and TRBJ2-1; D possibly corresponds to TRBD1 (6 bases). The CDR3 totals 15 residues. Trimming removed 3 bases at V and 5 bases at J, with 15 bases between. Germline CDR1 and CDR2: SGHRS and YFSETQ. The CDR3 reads CASSSGTNDHNEQFF. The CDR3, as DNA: TGCGCCAGCAGCTCCGGGACAAATGATCACAATGAGCAGTTCTTC. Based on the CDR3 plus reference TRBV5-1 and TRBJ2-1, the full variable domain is KAGVTQTPRYLIKTRGQQVTLSCSPISGHRSVSWYQQTPGQGLQFLFEYFSETQRNKGNFPGRFSGRQFSNSRSEMNVSTLELGDSALYLCASSSGTNDHNEQFFGPGTRLTVL.

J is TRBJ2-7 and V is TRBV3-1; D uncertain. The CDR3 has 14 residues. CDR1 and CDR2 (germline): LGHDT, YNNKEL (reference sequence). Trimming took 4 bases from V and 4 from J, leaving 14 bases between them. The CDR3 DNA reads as TGTGCCAGCAGCCCCGAACTTGCACTTTACGAGCAGTACTTC. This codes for CASSPELALYEQYF.

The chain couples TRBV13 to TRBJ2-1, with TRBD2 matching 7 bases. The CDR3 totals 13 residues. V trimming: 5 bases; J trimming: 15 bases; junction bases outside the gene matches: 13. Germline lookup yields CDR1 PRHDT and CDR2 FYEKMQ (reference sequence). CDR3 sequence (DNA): TGTGCCAGCAGCCCCAATCCTAGCGGACCTATGTTCTTC. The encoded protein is CASSPNPSGPMFF.

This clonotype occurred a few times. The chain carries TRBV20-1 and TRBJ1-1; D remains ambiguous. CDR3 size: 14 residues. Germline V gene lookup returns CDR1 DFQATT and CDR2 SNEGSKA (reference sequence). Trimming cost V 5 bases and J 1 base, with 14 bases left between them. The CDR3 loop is CSAGGMVGNTEAFF. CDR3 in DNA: TGCAGTGCTGGAGGGATGGTCGGGAACACTGAAGCTTTCTTT.

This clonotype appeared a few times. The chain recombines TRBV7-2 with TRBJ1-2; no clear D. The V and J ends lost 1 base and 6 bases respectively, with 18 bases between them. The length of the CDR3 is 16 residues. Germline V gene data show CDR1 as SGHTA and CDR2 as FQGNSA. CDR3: CASSLVLGLELDGYTF. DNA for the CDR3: TGTGCCAGCAGCTTAGTTCTAGGGTTAGAGTTAGATGGCTACACCTTC.

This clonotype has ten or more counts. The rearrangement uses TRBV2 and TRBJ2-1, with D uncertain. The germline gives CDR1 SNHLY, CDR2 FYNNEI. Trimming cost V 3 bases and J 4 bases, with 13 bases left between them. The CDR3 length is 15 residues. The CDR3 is CASSDGPVKYNEQFF. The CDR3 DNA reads TGTGCCAGCAGTGATGGTCCTGTTAAGTACAATGAGCAGTTCTTC.

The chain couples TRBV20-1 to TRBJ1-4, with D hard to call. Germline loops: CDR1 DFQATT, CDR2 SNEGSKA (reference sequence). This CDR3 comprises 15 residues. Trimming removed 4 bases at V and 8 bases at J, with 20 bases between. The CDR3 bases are TGCAGTGCTATCCCGGGATGGGGTTCGAGAGAAAAACTGTTTTTT. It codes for CSAIPGWGSREKLFF.

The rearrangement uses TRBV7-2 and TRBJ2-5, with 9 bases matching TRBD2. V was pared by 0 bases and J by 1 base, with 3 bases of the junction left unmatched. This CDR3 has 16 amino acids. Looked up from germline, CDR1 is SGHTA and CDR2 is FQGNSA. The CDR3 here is CASSLAVTSGQETQYF. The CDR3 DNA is TGTGCCAGCAGCTTAGCGGTGACTAGCGGCCAAGAGACCCAGTACTTC.

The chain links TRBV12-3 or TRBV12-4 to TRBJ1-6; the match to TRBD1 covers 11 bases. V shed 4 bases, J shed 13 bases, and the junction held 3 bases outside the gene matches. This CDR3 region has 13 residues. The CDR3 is CASSSGQGVPLHF. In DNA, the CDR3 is TGTGCCAGCAGTTCGGGACAGGGGGTCCCCCTCCACTTT.

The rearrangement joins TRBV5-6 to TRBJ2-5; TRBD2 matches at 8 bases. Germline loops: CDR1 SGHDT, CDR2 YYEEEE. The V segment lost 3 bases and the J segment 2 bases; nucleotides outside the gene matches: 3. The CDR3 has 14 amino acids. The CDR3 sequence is CASSSGTSQETQYF. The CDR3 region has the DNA TGTGCCAGCAGCTCCGGGACTAGTCAAGAGACCCAGTACTTC.

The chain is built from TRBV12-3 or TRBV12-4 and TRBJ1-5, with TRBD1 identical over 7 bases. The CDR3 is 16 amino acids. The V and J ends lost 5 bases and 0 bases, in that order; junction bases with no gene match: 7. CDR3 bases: TGTGCCAGCAGTCCTGACAGGGTCTATAGCAATCAGCCCCAGCATTTT. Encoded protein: CASSPDRVYSNQPQHF.

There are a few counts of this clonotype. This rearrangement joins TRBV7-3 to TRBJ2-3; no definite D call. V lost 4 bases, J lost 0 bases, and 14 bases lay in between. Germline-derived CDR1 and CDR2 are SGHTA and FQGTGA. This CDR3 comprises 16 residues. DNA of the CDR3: TGTGCCAGCAGCTGGGCCCCAAAAGGCAGCACAGATACGCAGTATTTT. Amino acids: CASSWAPKGSTDTQYF. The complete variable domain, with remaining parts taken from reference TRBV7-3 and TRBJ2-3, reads GAGVSQTPSNKVTEKGKYVELRCDPISGHTALYWYRQSLGQGPEFLIYFQGTGAADDSGLPNDRFFAVRPEGSVSTLKIQRTERGDSAVYLCASSWAPKGSTDTQYFGPGTRLTVL.

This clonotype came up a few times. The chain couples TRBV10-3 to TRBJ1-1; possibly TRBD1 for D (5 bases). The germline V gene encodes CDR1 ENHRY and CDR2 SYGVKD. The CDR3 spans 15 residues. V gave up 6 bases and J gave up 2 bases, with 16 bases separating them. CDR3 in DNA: TGTGCCATCAGGGATACCGACAGACGAAACACTGAAGCTTTCTTT. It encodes CAIRDTDRRNTEAFF.

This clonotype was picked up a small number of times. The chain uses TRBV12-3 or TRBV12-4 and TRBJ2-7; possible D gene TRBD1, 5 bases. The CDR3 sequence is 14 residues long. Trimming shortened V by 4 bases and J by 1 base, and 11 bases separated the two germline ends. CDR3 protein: CASSSQGKSYEQYF. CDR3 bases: TGTGCCAGCAGTTCGCAGGGAAAGTCCTACGAGCAGTACTTC.

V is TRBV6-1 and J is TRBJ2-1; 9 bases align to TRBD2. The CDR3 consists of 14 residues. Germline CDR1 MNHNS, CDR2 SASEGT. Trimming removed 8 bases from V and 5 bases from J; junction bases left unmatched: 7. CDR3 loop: CASDSGGPDNEQFF. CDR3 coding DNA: TGTGCCAGCGACAGCGGGGGGCCTGACAATGAGCAGTTCTTC.

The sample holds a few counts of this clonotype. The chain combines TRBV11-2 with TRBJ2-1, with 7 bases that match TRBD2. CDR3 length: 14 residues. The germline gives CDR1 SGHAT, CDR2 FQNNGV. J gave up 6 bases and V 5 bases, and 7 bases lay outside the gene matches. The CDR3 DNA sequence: TGTGCCAGCAGCCCGAGCGGGGCCCTCAATGAGCAGTTCTTC. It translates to CASSPSGALNEQFF. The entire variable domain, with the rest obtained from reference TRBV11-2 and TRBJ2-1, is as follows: EAGVAQSPRYKIIEKRQSVAFWCNPISGHATLYWYQQILGQGPKLLIQFQNNGVVDDSQLPKDRFSAERLKGVDSTLKIQPAKLEDSAVYLCASSPSGALNEQFFGPGTRLTVL.

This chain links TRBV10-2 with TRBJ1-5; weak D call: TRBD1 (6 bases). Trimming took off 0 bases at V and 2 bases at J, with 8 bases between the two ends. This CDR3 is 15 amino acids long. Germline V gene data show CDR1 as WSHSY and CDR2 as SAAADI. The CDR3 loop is CASSESNRGNQPQHF. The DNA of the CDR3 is TGCGCCAGCAGTGAGTCCAACAGGGGCAATCAGCCCCAGCATTTT.

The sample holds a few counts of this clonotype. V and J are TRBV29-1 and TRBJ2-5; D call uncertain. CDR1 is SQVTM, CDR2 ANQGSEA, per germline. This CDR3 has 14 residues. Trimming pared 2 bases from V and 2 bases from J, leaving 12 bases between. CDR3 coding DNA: TGCAGCGTTGAACAGGCCTTACTACAAGAGACCCAGTACTTC. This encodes CSVEQALLQETQYF.

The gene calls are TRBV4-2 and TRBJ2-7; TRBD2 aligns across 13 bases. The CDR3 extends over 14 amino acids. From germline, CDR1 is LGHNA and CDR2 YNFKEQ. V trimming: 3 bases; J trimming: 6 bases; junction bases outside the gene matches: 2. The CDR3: CASSQGTSGVEQYF. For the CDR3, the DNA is TGTGCCAGCAGCCAGGGGACTAGCGGGGTCGAGCAGTACTTC.

The CDR3, as DNA: TGTGCCAGCAGTTTCCGGGGGCGGGGGGGCGCCGATACGCAGTATTTT. This gives the protein CASSFRGRGGADTQYF. V is TRBV28 and J is TRBJ2-3, with TRBD2 matching 9 bases. The CDR3 runs to 16 residues. V lost 3 bases and J lost 6; bases outside the gene matches: 10. The germline V gene has CDR1 MDHEN and CDR2 SYDVKM.

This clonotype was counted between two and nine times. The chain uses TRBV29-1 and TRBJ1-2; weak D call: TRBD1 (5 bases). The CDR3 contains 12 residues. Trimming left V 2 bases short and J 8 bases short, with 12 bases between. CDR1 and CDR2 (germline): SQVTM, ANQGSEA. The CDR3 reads CSVEPREEGYTF. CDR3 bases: TGCAGCGTTGAACCCAGGGAGGAGGGCTACACCTTC.

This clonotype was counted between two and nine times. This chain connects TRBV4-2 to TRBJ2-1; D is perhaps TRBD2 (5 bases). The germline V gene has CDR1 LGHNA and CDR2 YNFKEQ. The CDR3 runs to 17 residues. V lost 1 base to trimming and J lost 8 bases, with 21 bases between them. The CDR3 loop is CASSQATLAAGSYEQFF. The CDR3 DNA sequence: TGTGCCAGCAGCCAAGCTACGTTGGCGGCGGGTTCGTATGAGCAGTTCTTC.

CDR3 sequence (DNA): TGTGCCAGCAGTGATGGGACAGGGGGTATAAACGAGCAGTACTTC. Translating gives CASSDGTGGINEQYF. The chain links TRBV12-3 or TRBV12-4 to TRBJ2-7, with 11 bases that match TRBD1. The trim removed 5 bases at V and 5 bases at J, leaving 8 bases unmatched. The CDR3 is 15 residues long.

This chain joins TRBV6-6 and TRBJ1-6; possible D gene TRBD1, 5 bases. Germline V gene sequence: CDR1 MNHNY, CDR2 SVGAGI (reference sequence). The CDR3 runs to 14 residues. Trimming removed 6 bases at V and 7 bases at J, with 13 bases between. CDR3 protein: CASRGGGLNSPLHF. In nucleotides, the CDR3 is TGTGCCAGCAGGGGCGGGGGACTAAATTCACCCCTCCACTTT.